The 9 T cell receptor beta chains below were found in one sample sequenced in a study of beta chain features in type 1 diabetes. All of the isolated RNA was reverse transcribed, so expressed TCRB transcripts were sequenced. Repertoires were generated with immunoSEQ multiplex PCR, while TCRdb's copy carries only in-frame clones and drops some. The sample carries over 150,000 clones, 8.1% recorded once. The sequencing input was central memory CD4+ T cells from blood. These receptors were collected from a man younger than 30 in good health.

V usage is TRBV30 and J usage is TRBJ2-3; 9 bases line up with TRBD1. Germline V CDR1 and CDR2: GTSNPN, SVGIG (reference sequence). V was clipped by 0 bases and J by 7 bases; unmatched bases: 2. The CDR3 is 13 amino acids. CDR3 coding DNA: TGTGCCTGGAGTGTCGGACAGGGGAATACGCAGTATTTT. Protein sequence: CAWSVGQGNTQYF. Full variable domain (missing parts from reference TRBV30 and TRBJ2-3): SQTIHQWPATLVQPVGSPLSLECTVEGTSNPNLYWYRQAAGRGLQLLFYSVGIGQISSEVPQNLSASRPQDRQFILSSKKLLLSDSGFYLCAWSVGQGNTQYFGPGTRLTVL.

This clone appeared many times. CDR3 sequence: CASSEGLAGETDTQYF. In nucleotides, the CDR3 is TGTGCCAGCAGTGAAGGGCTAGCGGGAGAAACAGATACGCAGTATTTT. The J gene is TRBJ2-3, the V gene TRBV2, with 10 positions matching TRBD2. From germline, CDR1 is SNHLY and CDR2 FYNNEI. This CDR3 contains 16 residues. The J segment lost 3 bases and the V segment lost 1 base, leaving 4 bases of the junction unmatched.

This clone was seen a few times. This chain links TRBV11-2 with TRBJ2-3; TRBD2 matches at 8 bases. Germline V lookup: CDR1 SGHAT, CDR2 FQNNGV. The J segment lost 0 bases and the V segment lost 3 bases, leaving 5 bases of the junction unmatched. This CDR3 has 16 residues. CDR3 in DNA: TGTGCCAGCAGCTTTATAACGGGGGGGAGCACAGATACGCAGTATTTT. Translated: CASSFITGGSTDTQYF.

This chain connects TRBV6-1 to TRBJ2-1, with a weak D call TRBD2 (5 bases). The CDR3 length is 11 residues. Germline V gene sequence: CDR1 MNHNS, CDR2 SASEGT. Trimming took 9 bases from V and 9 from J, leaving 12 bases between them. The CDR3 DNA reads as TGTGCCAGGTGGGTGGGGAGTGAGCAGTTCTTC. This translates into CARWVGSEQFF.

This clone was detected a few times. CDR3 sequence reads: CASSQQPNRPYEQYF. In DNA, the CDR3 is TGCGCCAGCAGCCAACAACCAAACAGACCCTACGAGCAGTACTTC. The rearrangement links TRBV4-3 to TRBJ2-7; D uncertain. Trimming took off 2 bases at V and 2 bases at J, with 13 bases between the two ends. The CDR3 sequence is 15 residues long. Germline CDR1 is LGHNA and CDR2 is YSLEER.

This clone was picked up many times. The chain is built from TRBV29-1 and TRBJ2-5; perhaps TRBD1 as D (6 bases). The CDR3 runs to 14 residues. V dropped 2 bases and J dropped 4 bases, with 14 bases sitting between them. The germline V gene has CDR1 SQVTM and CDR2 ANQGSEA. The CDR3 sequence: CSVESGARRETQYF. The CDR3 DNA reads TGCAGCGTTGAATCAGGGGCACGTCGAGAGACCCAGTACTTC.

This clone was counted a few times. In nucleotides, the CDR3 is TGTGCCAGCAGGGACAGGGCAGGCGGGGAGCTGTTTTTT. It is translated as CASRDRAGGELFF. The chain has TRBV6-1 and TRBJ2-2, with TRBD1 matching 8 bases. With 6 bases clipped from V and 7 bases from J, the junction kept 4 bases outside the gene matches. Germline CDR1 and CDR2: MNHNS and SASEGT. The CDR3 loop spans 13 amino acids.

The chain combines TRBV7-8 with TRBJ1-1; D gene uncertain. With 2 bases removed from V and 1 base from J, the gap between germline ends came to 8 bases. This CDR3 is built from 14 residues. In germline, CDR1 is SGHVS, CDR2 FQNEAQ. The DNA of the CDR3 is TGTGCCAGCAGCTTAACACACCCGAACACTGAAGCTTTCTTT. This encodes CASSLTHPNTEAFF.

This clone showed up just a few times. Written as DNA, the CDR3 is TGTGCCAGCAGCTTAGGACCGGGAGGCGTAAATTCACCCCTCCACTTT. As protein: CASSLGPGGVNSPLHF. This sequence joins TRBV7-9 and TRBJ1-6, with unresolved D. The germline V gene encodes CDR1 SEHNR and CDR2 FQNEAQ (reference sequence). V was cut by 1 base and J by 7 bases, with 14 bases left in between. The CDR3 spans 16 residues.